This T cell receptor (beta chain) was observed in a study of shared clonotypes between healthy human individuals. This clone was picked up a small number of times. Other DNA variants within this sample encode the same CDR3. Those who donated, Caucasian adults without exception, all lived in Nashville, Tennessee. Each sorted subset replicate got 200 ng genomic DNA, around 29,000 genomes. The data were produced by immunoSEQ multiplex PCR, yet TCRdb's version contains in-frame clones alone and is incomplete. The sample holds 850,000 to 1,200,000 clones, around four fifths seen once. The source of this sequence is a man younger than 30 in good health. Sequencing was done on a sample of memory CD4+ T cells sorted from blood. Subset here: CD45RA-negative fraction.

CDR3 residues: CASSLGQGGGSPLHF. The CDR3 DNA reads as TGTGCCAGCAGCTTAGGGCAGGGCGGTGGTTCACCCCTCCACTTT. The rearrangement links TRBV13 to TRBJ1-6; maybe TRBD1 (5 bases). Trimming took 0 bases from V and 9 from J, leaving 12 bases between them. Per the germline V gene, CDR1 is PRHDT and CDR2 is FYEKMQ (reference sequence). The CDR3 consists of 15 residues.